This T cell receptor (beta chain) originates from a study of tumor-infiltrating lymphocytes in localized non-small cell lung cancer. Sequencing was performed with immunoSEQ multiplex PCR; in TCRdb, only in-frame clones are kept and a portion is missing. Seen here are 15,000 or so clones, 80% to 90% observed once, and the top ten hold 2.5% to 3%. The CDR3 is 15 amino acids. Germline V gene data show CDR1 as LNHDA and CDR2 as SQIVND (reference sequence). The trim removed 3 bases at V and 7 bases at J, leaving 7 bases unmatched. The sequence was obtained from a human donor with non-small cell lung cancer. The sample was lung tumor tissue. This sequence joins TRBV19 and TRBJ2-2; 8 bases map to TRBD2. The CDR3 sequence: CASSIPGRAVGELFF. CDR3 coding DNA: TGTGCCAGTAGTATCCCCGGGAGGGCCGTCGGGGAGCTGTTTTTT.